The sequence of this TCR beta chain was determined in a study of T-cell reconstitution after alpha-beta-depleted transplantation in children. Study outcomes and limitations: T-cell counts and diversity at one year following transplant were attributed mainly to newly produced T cells.

V lost 2 bases to trimming and J lost 1 base, with 17 bases between them. The CDR3 is 16 residues long. CDR1 is SQVTM, CDR2 ANQGSEA, per germline. Preparing the TCRbeta library involved the use of unique molecular identifiers. TCRdb reprocessed the PCR reads via MiXCR and lists one record per CDR3 protein. The sample consists of tens of thousands of distinct CDR3 sequences, roughly 4.9% of them appearing once. This clonotype was seen repeatedly, ten times or more. Its antigen is currently unknown. This receptor was obtained from a boy in the first two years of life who had a stem cell transplant for acute myeloid leukemia, so the T cells may come from the graft donor. This sample comprised PBMCs, mostly from graft donor cells, obtained 180 days after TCRalphabeta/CD19-depleted stem cell transplant. The rearrangement uses TRBV29-1 and TRBJ1-1; perhaps TRBD1 as D (5 bases). The CDR3 DNA is TGCAGCGTTGAACCCTGGGGGTCCACATCGAACACTGAAGCTTTCTTT. It translates to CSVEPWGSTSNTEAFF.